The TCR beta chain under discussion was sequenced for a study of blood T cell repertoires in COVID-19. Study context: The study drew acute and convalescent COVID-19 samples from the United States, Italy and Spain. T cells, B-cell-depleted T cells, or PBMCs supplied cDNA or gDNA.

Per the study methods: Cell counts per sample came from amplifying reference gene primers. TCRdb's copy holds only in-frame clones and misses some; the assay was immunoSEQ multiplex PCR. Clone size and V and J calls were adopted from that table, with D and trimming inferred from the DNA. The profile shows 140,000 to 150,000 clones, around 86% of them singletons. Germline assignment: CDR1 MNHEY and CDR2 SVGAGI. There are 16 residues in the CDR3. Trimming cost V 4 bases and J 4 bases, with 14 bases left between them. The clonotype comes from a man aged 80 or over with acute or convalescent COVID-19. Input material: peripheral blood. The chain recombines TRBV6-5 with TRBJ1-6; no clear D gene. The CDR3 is CASSSWRTAYNSPLHF. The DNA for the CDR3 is TGTGCCAGCAGTTCCTGGAGGACGGCTTATAATTCACCCCTCCACTTT.